This T cell receptor beta chain originates from a study of blood T cell repertoires in COVID-19. Study as a whole: Researchers got acute and convalescent COVID-19 samples from the United States, Italy and Spain.

Enrolment of Seattle patients took place during active infection, and they were followed longitudinally. Under the authors' procedure: Reference gene primers were amplified, and this amplification served to estimate nucleated cell counts. This table comes from immunoSEQ multiplex PCR, and its TCRdb copy is limited to in-frame clones, with some not included. V and J calls and clone size are as listed in that table; D and trimming were resolved from the DNA. This table has approximately 390,000 clones, around 87% appearing once. This clonotype was obtained from a woman aged 55-75 years with COVID-19, enrolled during active disease. Sequencing was done on a sample of peripheral blood.

Written as DNA, the CDR3 is TGTGCCAGCAGCTCGACAGGGGTTCAGCCCCAGCATTTT. Amino acid sequence: CASSSTGVQPQHF. The chain couples TRBV11-2 to TRBJ1-5; the match to TRBD1 covers 8 bases. The CDR3 is made up of 13 amino acids. The germline CDR1 and CDR2 sequences are SGHAT and FQNNGV. The V and J ends lost 4 bases and 6 bases, in that order; junction bases with no gene match: 2.